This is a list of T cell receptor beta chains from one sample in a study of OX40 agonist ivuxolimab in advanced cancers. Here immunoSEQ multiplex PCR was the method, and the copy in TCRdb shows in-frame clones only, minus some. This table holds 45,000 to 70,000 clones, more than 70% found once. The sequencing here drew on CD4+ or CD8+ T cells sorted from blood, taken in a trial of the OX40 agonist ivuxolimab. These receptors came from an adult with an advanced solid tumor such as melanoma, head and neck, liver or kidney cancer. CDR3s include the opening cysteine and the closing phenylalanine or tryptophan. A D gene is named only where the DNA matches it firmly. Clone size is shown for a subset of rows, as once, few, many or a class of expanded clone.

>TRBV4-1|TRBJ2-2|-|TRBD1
CASARDRVNTGELFF
TGCGCCAGCGCCCGGGACAGGGTCAACACCGGGGAGCTGTTTTTT
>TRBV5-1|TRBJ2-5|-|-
CASSLVSVQETQYF
TGCGCCAGCAGCTTGGTGTCGGTCCAAGAGACCCAGTACTTC
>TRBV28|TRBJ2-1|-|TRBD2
CASRTSGRTHEQFF
TGTGCCAGCAGAACTAGCGGGAGGACCCATGAGCAGTTCTTC
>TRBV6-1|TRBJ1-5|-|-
CASSEALGWGGSNQPQHF
TGTGCCAGCAGTGAAGCGCTTGGTTGGGGTGGAAGCAATCAGCCCCAGCATTTT
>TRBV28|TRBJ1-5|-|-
CASSFRGGQPQHF
TGTGCCAGCAGTTTCAGGGGTGGTCAGCCCCAGCATTTT
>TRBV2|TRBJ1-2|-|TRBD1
CASKKTGNGYTF
TGTGCCAGCAAAAAGACAGGGAACGGCTACACCTTC
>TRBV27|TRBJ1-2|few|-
CASSLEGAYGYTF
TGTGCCAGCAGCCTTGAAGGGGCCTATGGCTACACCTTC
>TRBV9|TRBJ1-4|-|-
CASSVVGGPWANEKLFF
TGTGCCAGCAGCGTAGTGGGGGGGCCATGGGCTAATGAAAAACTGTTTTTT
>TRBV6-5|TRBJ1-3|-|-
CASSYSGVSSGNTIYF
TGTGCCAGCAGTTACTCGGGGGTCTCGAGTGGAAACACCATATATTTT
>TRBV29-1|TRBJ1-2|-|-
CSVEVGGDYGYTF
TGCAGCGTTGAAGTGGGGGGCGACTATGGCTACACCTTC
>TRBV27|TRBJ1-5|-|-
CASSQMDGGGNQPQHF
TGTGCCAGCAGTCAAATGGACGGAGGGGGCAATCAGCCCCAGCATTTT
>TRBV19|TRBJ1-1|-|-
CASSPEGLTEAFF
TGTGCCAGTAGTCCTGAAGGGCTCACTGAAGCTTTCTTT
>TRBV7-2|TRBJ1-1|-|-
CASSFGGGTEAFF
TGTGCCAGCAGCTTCGGAGGGGGTACTGAAGCTTTCTTT
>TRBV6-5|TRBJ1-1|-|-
CASSYMRNTEAFF
TGTGCCAGCAGTTACATGAGGAACACTGAAGCTTTCTTT
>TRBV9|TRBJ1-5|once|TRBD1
CASSVVSNRDRCWRNQPQHF
TGTGCCAGCAGCGTAGTCAGTAACCGGGACAGGTGTTGGCGCAATCAGCCCCAGCATTTT